This T cell receptor (beta chain) was sequenced in a study of beta chain features in type 1 diabetes. Looking at the study overall: Over all samples combined, 107,917,701 sorted cells were examined.

CD45RO/CCR7/CD25/CD127/CD95/CD27 sorting isolated CD4+ naive, central memory, regulatory and stem cell-like memory cells. All sorted populations exceeded 98% purity. This CDR3 contains 14 residues. The germline gives CDR1 SEHNR, CDR2 FQNEAQ (reference sequence). V was shortened by 5 bases and J by 6 bases, with 14 bases between the two germline ends. About this clone: As yet, its antigen is unknown.

What was sequenced were expressed TCRB transcripts, since all of the isolated RNA had been reverse transcribed. Produced via immunoSEQ multiplex PCR; TCRdb's table is partial and in-frame only. The sample holds about 340,000 clones, approximately 13% seen once. Overall study results and limits: VDJ junctions sequenced from type 1 diabetes patients showed fewer insertions and more deletions. Moderately but significantly shorter TCRB CDR3s were found in Type 1 diabetes patients in all four CD4+ subsets.

The clonotype was recovered from a woman between 18 and 30 years old with type 1 diabetes. What was sequenced was naive CD4+ T cells from blood. J is TRBJ2-1 and V is TRBV7-9; perhaps TRBD2 as D (7 bases). This CDR3 is CASSRGGDSNEQFF. CDR3 DNA: TGTGCCAGCAGCAGGGGGGGAGATTCCAATGAGCAGTTCTTC.